This T cell receptor (beta chain) was captured in a study of T cell responses to AZD1222 COVID-19 vaccine. The repertoire was sequenced with immunoSEQ multiplex PCR; TCRdb's copy has only in-frame clones and lacks some. The sample includes about 140,000 clones, just over 90% of them seen just once. CDR3 length: 19 amino acids. CDR1 and CDR2 (germline): LGHDT, YNNKEL (reference sequence). With 4 bases clipped from V and 0 bases from J, the junction kept 12 bases outside the gene matches. About this clone: The antigen remains unidentified.

Overall study findings and caveats: Sampled repertoires all dated from after the peak T cell response. Of spike-specific TCRs, nearly half reportedly target regions left unmutated in variants. Clonal diversity may have been underestimated in mostly white British donors.

The V call is TRBV3-1 (or the pseudogene TRBV3-2), the J call TRBJ2-2; 9 positions match TRBD1. This TCR derives from an adult in good health. The sample in question was peripheral blood, obtained on day 0 of AZD1222 vaccination. CDR3 bases: TGTGCCAGCAGCCGTTCCTTCGGGACAGGGACAACGAACACCGGGGAGCTGTTTTTT. Encoded protein: CASSRSFGTGTTNTGELFF.